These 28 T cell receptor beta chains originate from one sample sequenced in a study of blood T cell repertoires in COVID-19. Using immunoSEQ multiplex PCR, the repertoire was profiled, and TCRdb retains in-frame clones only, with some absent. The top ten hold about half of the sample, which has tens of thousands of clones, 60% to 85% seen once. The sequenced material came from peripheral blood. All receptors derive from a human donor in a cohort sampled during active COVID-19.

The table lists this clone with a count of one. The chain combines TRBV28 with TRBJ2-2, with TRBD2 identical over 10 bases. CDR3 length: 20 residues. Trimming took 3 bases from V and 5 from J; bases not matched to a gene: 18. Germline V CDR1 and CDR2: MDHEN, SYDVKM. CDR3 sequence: CASSFFRTSGVRAMTGELFF. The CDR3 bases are TGTGCCAGCAGTTTCTTCCGGACTAGCGGTGTTCGAGCGATGACCGGGGAGCTGTTTTTT. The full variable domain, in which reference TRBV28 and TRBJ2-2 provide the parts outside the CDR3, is DVKVTQSSRYLVKRTGEKVFLECVQDMDHENMFWYRQDPGLGLRLIYFSYDVKMKEKGDIPEGYSVSREKKERFSLILESASTNQTSMYLCASSFFRTSGVRAMTGELFFGEGSRLTVL.

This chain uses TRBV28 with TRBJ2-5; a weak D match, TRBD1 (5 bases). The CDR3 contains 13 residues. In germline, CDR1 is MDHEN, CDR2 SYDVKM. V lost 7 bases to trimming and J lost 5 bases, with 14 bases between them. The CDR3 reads CASNSGHRETQYF. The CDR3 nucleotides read TGTGCCAGCAACTCCGGACACCGGGAGACCCAGTACTTC. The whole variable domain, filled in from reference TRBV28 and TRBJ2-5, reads DVKVTQSSRYLVKRTGEKVFLECVQDMDHENMFWYRQDPGLGLRLIYFSYDVKMKEKGDIPEGYSVSREKKERFSLILESASTNQTSMYLCASNSGHRETQYFGPGTRLLVL.

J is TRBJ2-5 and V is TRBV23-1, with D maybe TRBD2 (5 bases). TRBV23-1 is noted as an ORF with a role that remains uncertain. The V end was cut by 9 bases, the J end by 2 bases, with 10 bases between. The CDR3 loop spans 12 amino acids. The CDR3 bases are TGCGCCAGGGAGGCCTATCAAGAGACCCAGTACTTC. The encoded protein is CAREAYQETQYF.

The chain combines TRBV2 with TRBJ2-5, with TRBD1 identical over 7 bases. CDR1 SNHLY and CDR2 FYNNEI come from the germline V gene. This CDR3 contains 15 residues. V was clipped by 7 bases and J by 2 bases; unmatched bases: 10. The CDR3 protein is CASKRQGLPQETQYF. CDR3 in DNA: TGTGCCAGCAAGAGACAGGGTCTACCTCAAGAGACCCAGTACTTC.

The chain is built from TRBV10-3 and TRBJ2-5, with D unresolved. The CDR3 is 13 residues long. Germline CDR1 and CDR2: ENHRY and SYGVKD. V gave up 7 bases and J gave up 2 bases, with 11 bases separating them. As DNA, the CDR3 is TGTGCCATCACCCCCGCGGTACAAGAGACCCAGTACTTC. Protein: CAITPAVQETQYF.

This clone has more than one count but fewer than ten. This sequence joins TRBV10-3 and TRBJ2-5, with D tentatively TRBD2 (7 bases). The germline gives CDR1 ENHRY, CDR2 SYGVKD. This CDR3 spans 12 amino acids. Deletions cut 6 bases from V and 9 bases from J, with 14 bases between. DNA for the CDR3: TGTGCCATCAGGGGGGCGGGGGAGGCCCAGTACTTC. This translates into CAIRGAGEAQYF.

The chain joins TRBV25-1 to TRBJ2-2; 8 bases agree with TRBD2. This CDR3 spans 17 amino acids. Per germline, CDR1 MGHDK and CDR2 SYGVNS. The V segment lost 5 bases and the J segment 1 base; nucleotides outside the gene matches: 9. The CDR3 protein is CASSPSGGARNTGELFF. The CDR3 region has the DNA TGTGCCAGCAGTCCCTCGGGGGGGGCCAGGAACACCGGGGAGCTGTTTTTT.

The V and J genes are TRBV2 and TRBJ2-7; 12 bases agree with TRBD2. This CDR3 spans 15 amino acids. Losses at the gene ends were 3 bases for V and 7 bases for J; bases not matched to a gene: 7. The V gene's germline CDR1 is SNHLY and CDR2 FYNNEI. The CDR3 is CASSEEGLAGREQYF. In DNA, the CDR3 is TGTGCCAGCAGTGAGGAGGGACTAGCGGGTCGGGAGCAGTACTTC. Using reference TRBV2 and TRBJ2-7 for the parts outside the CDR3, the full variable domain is EPEVTQTPSHQVTQMGQEVILRCVPISNHLYFYWYRQILGQKVEFLVSFYNNEISEKSEIFDDQFSVERPDGSNFTLKIRSTKLEDSAMYFCASSEEGLAGREQYFGPGTRLTVT.

CDR3 loop: CASRPSGRRGIQETQYF. CDR3 in DNA: TGCGCCAGCAGGCCTAGCGGGAGGAGGGGAATCCAAGAGACCCAGTACTTC. V usage is TRBV5-1 and J usage is TRBJ2-5, with 11 bases lining up with TRBD2. The V segment lost 5 bases and the J segment 1 base; nucleotides outside the gene matches: 10. Germline V gene data show CDR1 as SGHRS and CDR2 as YFSETQ. The CDR3 has 17 residues.

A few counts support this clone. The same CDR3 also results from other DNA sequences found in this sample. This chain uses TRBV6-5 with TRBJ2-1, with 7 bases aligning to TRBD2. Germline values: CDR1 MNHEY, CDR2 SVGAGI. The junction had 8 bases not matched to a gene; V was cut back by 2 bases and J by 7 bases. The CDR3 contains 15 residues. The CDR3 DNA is TGTGCCAGCAGTTACAATAGTGGGAGGGCGAATGAGCAGTTCTTC. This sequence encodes CASSYNSGRANEQFF.

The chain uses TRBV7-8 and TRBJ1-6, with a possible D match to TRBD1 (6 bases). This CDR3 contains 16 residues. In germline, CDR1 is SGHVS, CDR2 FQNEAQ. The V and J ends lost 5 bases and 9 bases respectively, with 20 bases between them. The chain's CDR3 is CASSVTQGQLGSPLHF. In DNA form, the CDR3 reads TGTGCCAGCAGCGTAACCCAGGGACAACTGGGTTCACCCCTCCACTTT.

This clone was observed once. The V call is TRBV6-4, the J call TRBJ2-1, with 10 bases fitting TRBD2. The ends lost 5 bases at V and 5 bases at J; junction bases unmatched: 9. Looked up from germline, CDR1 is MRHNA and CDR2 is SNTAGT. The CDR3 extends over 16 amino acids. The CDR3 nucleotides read TGTGCCAGCAGTCTTGAGCCGGGACTAGCGCACAATGAGCAGTTCTTC. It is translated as CASSLEPGLAHNEQFF.

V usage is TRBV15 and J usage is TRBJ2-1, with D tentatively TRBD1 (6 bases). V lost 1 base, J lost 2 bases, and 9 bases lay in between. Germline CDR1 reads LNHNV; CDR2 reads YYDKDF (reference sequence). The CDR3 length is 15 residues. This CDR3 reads CATSRAGTTYNEQFF. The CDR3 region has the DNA TGTGCCACCAGCAGAGCCGGGACAACCTACAATGAGCAGTTCTTC. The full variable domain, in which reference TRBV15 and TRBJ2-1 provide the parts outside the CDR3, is DAMVIQNPRYQVTQFGKPVTLSCSQTLNHNVMYWYQQKSSQAPKLLFHYYDKDFNNEADTPDNFQSRRPNTSFCFLDIRSPGLGDTAMYLCATSRAGTTYNEQFFGPGTRLTVL.

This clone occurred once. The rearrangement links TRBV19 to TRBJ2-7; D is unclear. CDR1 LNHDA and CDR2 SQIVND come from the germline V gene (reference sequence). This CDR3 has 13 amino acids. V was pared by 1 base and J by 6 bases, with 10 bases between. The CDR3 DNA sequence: TGTGCCAGTAGTATAGCCCACACCTCCGAGCAGTACTTC. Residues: CASSIAHTSEQYF.

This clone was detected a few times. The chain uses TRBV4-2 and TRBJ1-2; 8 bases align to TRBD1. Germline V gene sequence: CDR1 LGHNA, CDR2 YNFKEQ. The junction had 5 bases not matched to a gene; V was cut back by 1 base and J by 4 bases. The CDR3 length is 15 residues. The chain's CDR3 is CASSQGQDRAYGYTF. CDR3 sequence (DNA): TGTGCCAGCAGCCAAGGGCAGGACAGGGCCTATGGCTACACCTTC.

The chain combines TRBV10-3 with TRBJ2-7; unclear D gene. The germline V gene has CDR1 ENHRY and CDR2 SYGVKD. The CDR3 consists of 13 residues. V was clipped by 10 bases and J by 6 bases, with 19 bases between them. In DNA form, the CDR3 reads TGTGCCACCACTCATGATAAATCGGGCGAGCAGTACTTC. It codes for CATTHDKSGEQYF.

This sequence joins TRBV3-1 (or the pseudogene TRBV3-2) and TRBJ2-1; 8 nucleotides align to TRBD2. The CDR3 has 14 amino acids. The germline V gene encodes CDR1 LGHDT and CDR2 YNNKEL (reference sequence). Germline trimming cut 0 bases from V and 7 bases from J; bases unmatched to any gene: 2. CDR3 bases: TGTGCCAGCAGCCAAGATTCTAGCGGGAATGAGCAGTTCTTC. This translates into CASSQDSSGNEQFF.

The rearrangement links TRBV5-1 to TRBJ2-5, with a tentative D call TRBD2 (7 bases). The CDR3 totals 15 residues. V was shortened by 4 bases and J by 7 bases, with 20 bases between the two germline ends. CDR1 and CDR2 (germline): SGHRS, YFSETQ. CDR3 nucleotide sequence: TGCGCCAGCAGCCCGGATTCGGGGGGCGCAGGGACCCAGTACTTC. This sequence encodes CASSPDSGGAGTQYF.

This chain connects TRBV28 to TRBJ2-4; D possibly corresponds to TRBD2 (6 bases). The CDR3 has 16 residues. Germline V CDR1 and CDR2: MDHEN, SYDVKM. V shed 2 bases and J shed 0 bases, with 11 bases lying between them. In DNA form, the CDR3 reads TGTGCCAGCAGTTTAGGCGGGACCATAGCCAAAAACATTCAGTACTTC. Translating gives CASSLGGTIAKNIQYF.

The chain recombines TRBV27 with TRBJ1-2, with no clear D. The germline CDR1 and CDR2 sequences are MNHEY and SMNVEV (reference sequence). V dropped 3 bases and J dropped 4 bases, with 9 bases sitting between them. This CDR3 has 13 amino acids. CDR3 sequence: CASSLESGYGYTF. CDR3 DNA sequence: TGTGCCAGCAGTTTGGAATCGGGCTATGGCTACACCTTC.

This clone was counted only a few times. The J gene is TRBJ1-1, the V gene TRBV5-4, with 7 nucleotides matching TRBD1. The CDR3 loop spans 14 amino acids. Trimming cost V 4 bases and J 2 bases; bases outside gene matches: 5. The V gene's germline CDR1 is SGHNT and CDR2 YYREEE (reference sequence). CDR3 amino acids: CASSRDSVNTEAFF. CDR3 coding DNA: TGTGCCAGCAGCCGGGACAGCGTTAACACTGAAGCTTTCTTT.

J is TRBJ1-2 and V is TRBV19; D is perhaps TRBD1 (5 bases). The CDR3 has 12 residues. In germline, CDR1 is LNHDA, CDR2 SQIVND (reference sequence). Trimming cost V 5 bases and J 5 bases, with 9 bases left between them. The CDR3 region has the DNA TGTGCCAGTAGTGGCCAGGGTTATGGCTACACCTTC. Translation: CASSGQGYGYTF.

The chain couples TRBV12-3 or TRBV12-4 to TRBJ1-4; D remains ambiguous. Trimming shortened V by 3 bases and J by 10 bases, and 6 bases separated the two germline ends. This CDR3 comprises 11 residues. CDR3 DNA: TGTGCCAGCAGTTTTGCCGGAAAACTGTTTTTT. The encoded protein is CASSFAGKLFF.

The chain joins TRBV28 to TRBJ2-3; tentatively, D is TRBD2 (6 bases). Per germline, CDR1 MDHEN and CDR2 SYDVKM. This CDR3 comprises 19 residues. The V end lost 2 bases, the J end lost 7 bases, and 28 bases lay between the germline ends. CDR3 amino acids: CASSLVLGGLRASSYTQYF. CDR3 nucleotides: TGTGCCAGCAGTTTAGTCCTTGGGGGACTGCGGGCGAGCTCATATACGCAGTATTTT.

The CDR3 DNA sequence: TGTGCCAGCAGTGAAGGGGGGACAGGGGCGAGTAGAGAGACCCAGTACTTC. Translating it yields CASSEGGTGASRETQYF. This sequence joins TRBV6-1 and TRBJ2-5; 10 bases align to TRBD1. The germline V gene encodes CDR1 MNHNS and CDR2 SASEGT. The length of the CDR3 is 17 residues. V trimming: 1 base; J trimming: 4 bases; junction bases outside the gene matches: 9.

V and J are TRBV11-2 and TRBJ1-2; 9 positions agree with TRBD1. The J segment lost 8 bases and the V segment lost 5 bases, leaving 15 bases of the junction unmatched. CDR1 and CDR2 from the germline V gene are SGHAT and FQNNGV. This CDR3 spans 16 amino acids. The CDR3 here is CASSSRDRERSGGYTF. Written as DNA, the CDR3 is TGTGCCAGCAGCAGCCGGGACAGGGAGAGATCTGGCGGCTACACCTTC.

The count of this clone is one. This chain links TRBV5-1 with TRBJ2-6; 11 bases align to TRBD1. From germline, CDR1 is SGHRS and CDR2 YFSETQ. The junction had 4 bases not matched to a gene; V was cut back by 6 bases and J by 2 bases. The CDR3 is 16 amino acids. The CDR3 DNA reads TGCGCCAGCACCGGACAGGGGGCGACTGGGGCCAACGTCCTGACTTTC. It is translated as CASTGQGATGANVLTF.

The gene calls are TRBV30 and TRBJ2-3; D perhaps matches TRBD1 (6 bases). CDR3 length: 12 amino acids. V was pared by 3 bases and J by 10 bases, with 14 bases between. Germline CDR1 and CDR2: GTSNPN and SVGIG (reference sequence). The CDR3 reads CAWSGTGNSQYF. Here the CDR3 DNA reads TGTGCCTGGAGCGGAACAGGGAATTCGCAGTATTTT. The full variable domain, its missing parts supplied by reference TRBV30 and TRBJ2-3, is SQTIHQWPATLVQPVGSPLSLECTVEGTSNPNLYWYRQAAGRGLQLLFYSVGIGQISSEVPQNLSASRPQDRQFILSSKKLLLSDSGFYLCAWSGTGNSQYFGPGTRLTVL.